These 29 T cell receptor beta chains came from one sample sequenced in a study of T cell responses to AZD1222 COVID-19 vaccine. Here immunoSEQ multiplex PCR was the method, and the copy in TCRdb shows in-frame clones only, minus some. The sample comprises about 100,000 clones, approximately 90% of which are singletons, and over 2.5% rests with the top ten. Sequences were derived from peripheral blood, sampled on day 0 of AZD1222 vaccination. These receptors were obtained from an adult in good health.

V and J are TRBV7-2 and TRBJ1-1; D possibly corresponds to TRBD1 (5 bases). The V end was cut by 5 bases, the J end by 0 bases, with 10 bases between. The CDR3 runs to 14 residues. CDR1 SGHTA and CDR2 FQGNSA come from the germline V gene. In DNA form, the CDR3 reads TGTGCCAGCAGCGAGGGACTTATGAACACTGAAGCTTTCTTT. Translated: CASSEGLMNTEAFF.

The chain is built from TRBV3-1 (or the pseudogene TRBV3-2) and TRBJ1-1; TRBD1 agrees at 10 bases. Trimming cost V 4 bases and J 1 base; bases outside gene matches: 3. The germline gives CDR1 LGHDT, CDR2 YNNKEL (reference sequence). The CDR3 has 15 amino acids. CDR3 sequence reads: CASSPRTGGNTEAFF. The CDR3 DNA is TGTGCCAGCAGCCCCCGGACAGGGGGGAACACTGAAGCTTTCTTT.

CDR3 nucleotide sequence: TGTGCCAGCAGTGACTCTGAGGGGTATGGCTACACCTTC. Its protein product is CASSDSEGYGYTF. The chain links TRBV6-4 to TRBJ1-2, with D possibly being TRBD1 (5 bases). This CDR3 is built from 13 residues. V lost 0 bases and J 5 bases, leaving 7 bases between the germline ends. Germline values: CDR1 MRHNA, CDR2 SNTAGT.

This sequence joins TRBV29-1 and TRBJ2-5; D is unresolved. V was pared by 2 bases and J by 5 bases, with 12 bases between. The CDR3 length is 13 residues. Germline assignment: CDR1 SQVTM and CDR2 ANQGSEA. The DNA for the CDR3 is TGCAGCGTTGAATCCCGGGCCGGGGAGACCCAGTACTTC. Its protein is CSVESRAGETQYF.

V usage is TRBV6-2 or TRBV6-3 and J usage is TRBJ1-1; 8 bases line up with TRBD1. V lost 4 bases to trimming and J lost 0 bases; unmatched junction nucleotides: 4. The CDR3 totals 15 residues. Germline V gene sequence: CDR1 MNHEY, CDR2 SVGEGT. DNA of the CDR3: TGTGCCAGCAGTTGGACAGGGTCTGTGAACACTGAAGCTTTCTTT. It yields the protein CASSWTGSVNTEAFF.

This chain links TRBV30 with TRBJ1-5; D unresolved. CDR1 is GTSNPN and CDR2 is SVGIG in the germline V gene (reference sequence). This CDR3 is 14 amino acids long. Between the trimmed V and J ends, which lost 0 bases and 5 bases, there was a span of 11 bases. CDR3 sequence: CAWSVKRLDQPQHF. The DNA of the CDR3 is TGTGCCTGGAGTGTAAAACGGTTGGATCAGCCCCAGCATTTT.

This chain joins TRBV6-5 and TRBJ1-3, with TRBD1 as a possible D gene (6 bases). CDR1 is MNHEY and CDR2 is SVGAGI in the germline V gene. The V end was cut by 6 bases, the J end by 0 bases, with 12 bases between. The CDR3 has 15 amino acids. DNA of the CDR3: TGTGCCAGCAGCCGGGACACCGGCTCTGGAAACACCATATATTTT. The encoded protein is CASSRDTGSGNTIYF.

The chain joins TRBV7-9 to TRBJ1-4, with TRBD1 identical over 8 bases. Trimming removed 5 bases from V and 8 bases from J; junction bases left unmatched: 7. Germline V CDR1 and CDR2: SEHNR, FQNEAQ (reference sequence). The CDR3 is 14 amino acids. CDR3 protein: CASSPGGAEEKLFF. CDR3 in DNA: TGTGCCAGCAGCCCAGGGGGCGCAGAAGAAAAACTGTTTTTT.

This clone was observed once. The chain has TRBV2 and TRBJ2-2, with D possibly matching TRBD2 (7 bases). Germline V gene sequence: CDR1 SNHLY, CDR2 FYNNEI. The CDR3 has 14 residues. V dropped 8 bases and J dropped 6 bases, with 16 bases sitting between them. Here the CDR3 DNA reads TGTGCCAGCTCCCGAAGGGGGGGGTCCGGGGAGCTGTTTTTT. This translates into CASSRRGGSGELFF. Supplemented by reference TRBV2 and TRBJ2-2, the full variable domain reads EPEVTQTPSHQVTQMGQEVILRCVPISNHLYFYWYRQILGQKVEFLVSFYNNEISEKSEIFDDQFSVERPDGSNFTLKIRSTKLEDSAMYFCASSRRGGSGELFFGEGSRLTVL.

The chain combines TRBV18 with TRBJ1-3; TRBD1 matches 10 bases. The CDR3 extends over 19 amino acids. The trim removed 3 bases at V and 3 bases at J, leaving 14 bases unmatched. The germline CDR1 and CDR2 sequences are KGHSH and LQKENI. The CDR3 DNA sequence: TGTGCCAGCTCACCTCCGGGACAGGGGTTCCTTTCGAGTGGAAACACCATATATTTT. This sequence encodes CASSPPGQGFLSSGNTIYF.

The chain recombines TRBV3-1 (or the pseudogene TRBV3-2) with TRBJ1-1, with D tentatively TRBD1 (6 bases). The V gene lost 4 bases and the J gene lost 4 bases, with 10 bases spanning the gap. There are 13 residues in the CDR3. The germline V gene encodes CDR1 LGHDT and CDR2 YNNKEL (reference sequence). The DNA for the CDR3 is TGTGCCAGCAGCCCAGACAGGTTCACTGAAGCTTTCTTT. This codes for CASSPDRFTEAFF.

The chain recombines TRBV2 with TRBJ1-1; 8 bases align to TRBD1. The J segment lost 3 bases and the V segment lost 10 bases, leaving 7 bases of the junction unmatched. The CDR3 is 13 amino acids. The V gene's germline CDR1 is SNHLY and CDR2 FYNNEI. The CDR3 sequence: CATLRGRDTEAFF. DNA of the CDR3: TGTGCCACCCTCAGGGGGCGGGACACTGAAGCTTTCTTT.

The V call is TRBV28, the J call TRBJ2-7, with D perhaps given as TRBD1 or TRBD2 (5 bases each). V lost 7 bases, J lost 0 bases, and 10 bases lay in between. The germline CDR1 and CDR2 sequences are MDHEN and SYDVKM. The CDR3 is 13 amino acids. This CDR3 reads CASTRDGSYEQYF. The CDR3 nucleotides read TGTGCCAGCACTAGGGACGGCTCCTACGAGCAGTACTTC.

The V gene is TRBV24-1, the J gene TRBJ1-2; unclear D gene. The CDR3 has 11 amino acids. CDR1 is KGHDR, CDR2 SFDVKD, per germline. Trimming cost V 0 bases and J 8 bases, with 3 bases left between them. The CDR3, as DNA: TGTGCCACCAGTGATTTGGCGGGCTACACCTTC. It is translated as CATSDLAGYTF.

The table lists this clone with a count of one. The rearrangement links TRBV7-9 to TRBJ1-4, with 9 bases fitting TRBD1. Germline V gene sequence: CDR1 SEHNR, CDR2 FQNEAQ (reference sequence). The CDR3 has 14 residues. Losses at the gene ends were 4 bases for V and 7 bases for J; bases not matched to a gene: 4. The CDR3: CASSSDRGSEKLFF. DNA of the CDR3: TGTGCCAGCAGCTCTGACAGGGGGAGTGAAAAACTGTTTTTT.

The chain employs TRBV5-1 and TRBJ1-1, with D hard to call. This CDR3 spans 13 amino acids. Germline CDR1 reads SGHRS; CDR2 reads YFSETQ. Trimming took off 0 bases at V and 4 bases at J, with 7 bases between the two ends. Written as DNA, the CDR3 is TGCGCCAGCAGCTTGGGGGTGGTCACTGAAGCTTTCTTT. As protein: CASSLGVVTEAFF.

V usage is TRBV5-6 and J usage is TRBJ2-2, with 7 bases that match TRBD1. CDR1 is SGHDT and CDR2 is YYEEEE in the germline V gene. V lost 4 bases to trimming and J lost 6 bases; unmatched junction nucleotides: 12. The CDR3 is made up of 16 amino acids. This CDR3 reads CASSPNTGAYAGELFF. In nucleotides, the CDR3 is TGTGCCAGCAGCCCGAATACAGGGGCCTACGCCGGGGAGCTGTTTTTT.

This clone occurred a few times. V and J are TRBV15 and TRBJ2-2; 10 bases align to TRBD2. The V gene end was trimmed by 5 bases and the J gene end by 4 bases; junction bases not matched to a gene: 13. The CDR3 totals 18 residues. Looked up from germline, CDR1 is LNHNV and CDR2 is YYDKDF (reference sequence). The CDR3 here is CATSDDLLAGVVTGELFF. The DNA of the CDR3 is TGTGCCACCAGCGACGACTTGCTAGCGGGGGTGGTCACCGGGGAGCTGTTTTTT.

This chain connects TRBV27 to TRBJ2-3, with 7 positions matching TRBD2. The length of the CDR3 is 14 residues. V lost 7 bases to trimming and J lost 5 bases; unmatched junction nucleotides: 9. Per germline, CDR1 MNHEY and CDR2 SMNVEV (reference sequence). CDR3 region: CASTSRGGVDTQYF. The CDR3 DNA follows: TGTGCCAGCACCTCACGTGGGGGGGTAGATACGCAGTATTTT.

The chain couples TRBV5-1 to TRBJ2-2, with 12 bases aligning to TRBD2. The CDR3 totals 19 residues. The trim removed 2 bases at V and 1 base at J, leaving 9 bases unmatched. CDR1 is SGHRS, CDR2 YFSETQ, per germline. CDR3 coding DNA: TGCGCCAGCAGCTTCGGTCTAGCGGGGGGGCTTAAGAACACCGGGGAGCTGTTTTTT. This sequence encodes CASSFGLAGGLKNTGELFF.

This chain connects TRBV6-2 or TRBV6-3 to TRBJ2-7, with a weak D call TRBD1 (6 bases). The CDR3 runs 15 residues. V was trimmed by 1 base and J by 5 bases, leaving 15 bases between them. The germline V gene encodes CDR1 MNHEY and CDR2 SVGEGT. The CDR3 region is CASSYFYRAQNEQYF. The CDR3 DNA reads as TGTGCCAGCAGTTACTTCTACAGGGCTCAGAACGAGCAGTACTTC.

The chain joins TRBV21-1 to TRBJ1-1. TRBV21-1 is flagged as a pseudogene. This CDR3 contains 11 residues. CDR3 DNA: TGTGCCAGCAAACGGAACACTGAAGCTTTCTTT. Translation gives CASKRNTEAFF.

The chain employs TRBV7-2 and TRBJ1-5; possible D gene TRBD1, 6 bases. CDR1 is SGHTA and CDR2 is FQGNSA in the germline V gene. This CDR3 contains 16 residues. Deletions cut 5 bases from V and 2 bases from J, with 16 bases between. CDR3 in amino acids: CASSVTGPSGNQPQHF. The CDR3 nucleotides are TGTGCCAGCAGCGTCACAGGGCCTAGTGGCAATCAGCCCCAGCATTTT.

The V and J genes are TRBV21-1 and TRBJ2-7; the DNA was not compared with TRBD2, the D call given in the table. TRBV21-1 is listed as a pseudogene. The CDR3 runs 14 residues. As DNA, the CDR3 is TGTGCCAGTCCCCCGGCGGGGGCAACCTACGAGCAGTACTTC. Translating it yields CASPPAGATYEQYF.

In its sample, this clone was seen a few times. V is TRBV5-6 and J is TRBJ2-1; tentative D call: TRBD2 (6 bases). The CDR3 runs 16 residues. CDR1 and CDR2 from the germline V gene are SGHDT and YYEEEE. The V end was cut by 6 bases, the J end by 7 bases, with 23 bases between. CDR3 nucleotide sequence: TGTGCCAGCACCCTGGCGGTGGCGGGGAGTACAAATGAGCAGTTCTTC. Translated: CASTLAVAGSTNEQFF.

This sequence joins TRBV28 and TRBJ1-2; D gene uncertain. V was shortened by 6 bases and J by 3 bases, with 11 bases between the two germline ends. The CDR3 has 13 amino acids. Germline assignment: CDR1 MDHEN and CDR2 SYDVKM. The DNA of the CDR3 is TGTGCCAGCAGGCCTGAGAGGTACTATGGCTACACCTTC. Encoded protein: CASRPERYYGYTF.

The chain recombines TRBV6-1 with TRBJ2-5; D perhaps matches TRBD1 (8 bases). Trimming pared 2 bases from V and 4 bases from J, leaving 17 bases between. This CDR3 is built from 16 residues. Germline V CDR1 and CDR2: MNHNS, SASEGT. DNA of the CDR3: TGTGCCAGCAGTGAATCACAGGGGGAGGGCCGAGAGACCCAGTACTTC. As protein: CASSESQGEGRETQYF.

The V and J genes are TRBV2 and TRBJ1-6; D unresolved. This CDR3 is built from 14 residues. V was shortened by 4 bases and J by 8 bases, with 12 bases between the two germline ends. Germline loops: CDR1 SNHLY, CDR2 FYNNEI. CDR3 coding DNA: TGTGCCAGCAGTGGTGCGGGGTTGGATTCACCCCTCCACTTT. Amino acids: CASSGAGLDSPLHF.

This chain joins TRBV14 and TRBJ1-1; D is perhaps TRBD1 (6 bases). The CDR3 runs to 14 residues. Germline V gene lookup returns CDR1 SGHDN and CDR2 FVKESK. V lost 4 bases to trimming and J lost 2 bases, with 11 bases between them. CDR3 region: CASSRQGINTEAFF. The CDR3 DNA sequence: TGTGCCAGCAGCCGCCAGGGGATCAACACTGAAGCTTTCTTT.